The 16 T cell receptor beta chains in this list originate from one sample, sequenced in a study of PD-L1 blockade in urothelial cancer. Data came from immunoSEQ multiplex PCR; TCRdb stores just in-frame clones and leaves some out. The sample consists of 90,000 to 120,000 clones, approximately 90% of them appearing once. The sample was PBMCs, taken around atezolizumab (anti-PD-L1) treatment. Receptor source: a woman of 80 years or more with urothelial cancer.

This clone came up once. This chain links TRBV19 with TRBJ1-1, with 9 bases that match TRBD1. The CDR3 length is 14 residues. The junction had 8 bases not matched to a gene; V was cut back by 5 bases and J by 7 bases. Germline V gene sequence: CDR1 LNHDA, CDR2 SQIVND (reference sequence). Here the CDR3 reads CASSLLGTGREAFF. The CDR3 DNA reads TGTGCCAGTAGTCTTCTAGGGACAGGGCGTGAAGCTTTCTTT.

J is TRBJ1-1 and V is TRBV2; 7 bases line up with TRBD1. The CDR3 loop spans 15 amino acids. V lost 5 bases to trimming and J lost 7 bases; unmatched junction nucleotides: 13. Per the germline V gene, CDR1 is SNHLY and CDR2 is FYNNEI. The CDR3 sequence: CASSLQGLRSDEAFF. CDR3 bases: TGTGCCAGCAGTTTACAGGGGCTGAGGTCGGATGAAGCTTTCTTT.

The rearrangement uses TRBV14 and TRBJ2-4; TRBD2 is a possible D gene (6 bases). The germline V gene has CDR1 SGHDN and CDR2 FVKESK. V lost 4 bases and J 9 bases, leaving 13 bases between the germline ends. The length of the CDR3 is 13 residues. CDR3 sequence reads: CASSPAGGFIQYF. CDR3 in DNA: TGTGCCAGCAGCCCCGCCGGGGGTTTCATTCAGTACTTC. Filled out from reference TRBV14 and TRBJ2-4, the complete variable domain reads EAGVTQFPSHSVIEKGQTVTLRCDPISGHDNLYWYRRVMGKEIKFLLHFVKESKQDESGMPNNRFLAERTGGTYSTLKVQPAELEDSGVYFCASSPAGGFIQYFGAGTRLSVL.

The gene calls are TRBV5-4 and TRBJ2-4; D is unclear. CDR1 SGHNT and CDR2 YYREEE come from the germline V gene (reference sequence). The ends were cut back, 0 bases at V and 1 base at J, with 8 bases in the middle. This CDR3 region has 15 residues. The CDR3: CASSLDSIAKNIQYF. The CDR3 DNA sequence: TGTGCCAGCAGCTTGGACAGCATCGCCAAAAACATTCAGTACTTC. The entire variable domain, with the rest obtained from reference TRBV5-4 and TRBJ2-4, is as follows: ETGVTQSPTHLIKTRGQQVTLRCSSQSGHNTVSWYQQALGQGPQFIFQYYREEENGRGNFPPRFSGLQFPNYSSELNVNALELDDSALYLCASSLDSIAKNIQYFGAGTRLSVL.

V usage is TRBV30 and J usage is TRBJ1-5; TRBD1 agrees at 10 bases. Germline V gene lookup returns CDR1 GTSNPN and CDR2 SVGIG (reference sequence). The J segment lost 11 bases and the V segment lost 2 bases, leaving 15 bases of the junction unmatched. The CDR3 is 16 amino acids. The CDR3: CAWSPLGQGTGGTQHF. The CDR3, as DNA: TGTGCCTGGAGTCCTTTGGGACAGGGGACCGGTGGGACCCAGCATTTT.

The chain uses TRBV28 and TRBJ2-1, with a tentative D call TRBD1 (8 bases). Germline CDR1 is MDHEN and CDR2 is SYDVKM. With 8 bases removed from V and 6 bases from J, the gap between germline ends came to 20 bases. The CDR3 has 15 residues. Written as DNA, the CDR3 is TGTGCCAGCGGGTCGACAGGGGAGGGGGTCAATGAGCAGTTCTTC. It yields the protein CASGSTGEGVNEQFF.

The J gene is TRBJ2-3, the V gene TRBV5-1; weak D call: TRBD2 (6 bases). Germline assignment: CDR1 SGHRS and CDR2 YFSETQ. Trimming pared 0 bases from V and 8 bases from J, leaving 16 bases between. This CDR3 contains 15 residues. In DNA, the CDR3 is TGCGCCAGCAGCTTGGCAGGTCAATGGGGAGGTACGCAGTATTTT. Encoded protein: CASSLAGQWGGTQYF.

The chain links TRBV2 to TRBJ2-1, with D maybe TRBD2 (5 bases). The V and J ends lost 6 bases and 1 base respectively, with 7 bases between them. The CDR3 spans 13 residues. The germline V gene encodes CDR1 SNHLY and CDR2 FYNNEI. The CDR3 DNA sequence: TGTGCCAGCAGGAGGGATTCCTACAATGAGCAGTTCTTC. It codes for CASRRDSYNEQFF.

The chain has TRBV6-5 and TRBJ1-5, with D possibly being TRBD1 (5 bases). This CDR3 has 15 residues. The germline V gene encodes CDR1 MNHEY and CDR2 SVGAGI. V dropped 4 bases and J dropped 5 bases, with 15 bases sitting between them. The chain's CDR3 is CASSSGGSGDQPQHF. The CDR3 DNA is TGTGCCAGCAGTTCCGGGGGGTCCGGGGATCAGCCCCAGCATTTT.

The rearrangement uses TRBV19 and TRBJ2-7; 9 bases align to TRBD1. J lost 4 bases, V lost 8 bases, and 9 bases had no gene match. This CDR3 has 14 amino acids. Germline CDR1 is LNHDA and CDR2 is SQIVND (reference sequence). CDR3 in amino acids: CASARRDRVYEQYF. Written as DNA, the CDR3 is TGTGCCAGTGCGAGGAGGGACAGGGTGTACGAGCAGTACTTC. The full variable domain, completed using reference TRBV19 and TRBJ2-7, is DGGITQSPKYLFRKEGQNVTLSCEQNLNHDAMYWYRQDPGQGLRLIYYSQIVNDFQKGDIAEGYSVSREKKESFPLTVTSAQKNPTAFYLCASARRDRVYEQYFGPGTRLTVT.

The V and J genes are TRBV5-4 and TRBJ2-1, with a weak D call TRBD2 (5 bases). The CDR3 is 14 amino acids. From germline, CDR1 is SGHNT and CDR2 YYREEE (reference sequence). The V end lost 4 bases, the J end lost 9 bases, and 17 bases lay between the germline ends. This CDR3 reads CASSGRDTLGEQFF. DNA of the CDR3: TGTGCCAGCAGCGGCCGGGATACGCTCGGTGAGCAGTTCTTC.

The V and J genes are TRBV6-1 and TRBJ1-4; 7 bases agree with TRBD1. CDR3 length: 15 amino acids. CDR1 MNHNS and CDR2 SASEGT come from the germline V gene. Losses at the gene ends were 6 bases for V and 5 bases for J; bases not matched to a gene: 9. CDR3 coding DNA: TGTGCCAGCAGCTGGACCGGGACAGACAATGAAAAACTGTTTTTT. Translating gives CASSWTGTDNEKLFF.

CDR3 region: CASSIEGLGGNEQFF. The CDR3, as DNA: TGTGCCAGTAGTATCGAGGGACTTGGGGGCAATGAGCAGTTCTTC. The chain carries TRBV19 and TRBJ2-1, with a weak D call TRBD2 (6 bases). With 3 bases removed from V and 6 bases from J, the gap between germline ends came to 15 bases. The germline V gene encodes CDR1 LNHDA and CDR2 SQIVND (reference sequence). This CDR3 contains 15 residues.

CDR3 sequence reads: CASSRIGTSGETQYF. In nucleotides, the CDR3 is TGTGCCAGCAGCCGGATAGGGACTAGTGGGGAGACCCAGTACTTC. The chain combines TRBV7-9 with TRBJ2-5; 8 bases match TRBD2. The length of the CDR3 is 15 residues. Germline V gene lookup returns CDR1 SEHNR and CDR2 FQNEAQ (reference sequence). With 5 bases clipped from V and 5 bases from J, the junction kept 10 bases outside the gene matches.

This clone was counted a single time. V and J are TRBV5-4 and TRBJ1-1; 8 bases agree with TRBD1. CDR3 size: 17 residues. Germline V lookup: CDR1 SGHNT, CDR2 YYREEE (reference sequence). V shed 1 base and J 7 bases; nucleotides not matched to a gene: 15. The CDR3 is CASSLMGSSGGRIEAFF. In DNA, the CDR3 is TGTGCCAGCAGCTTGATGGGGTCGTCAGGGGGCCGGATTGAAGCTTTCTTT.

The chain combines TRBV2 with TRBJ2-3; D is undetermined. The germline V gene encodes CDR1 SNHLY and CDR2 FYNNEI. Trimming cost V 4 bases and J 6 bases, with 5 bases left between them. This CDR3 has 11 amino acids. The CDR3 loop is CASSVSDTQYF. The DNA of the CDR3 is TGTGCCAGCAGTGTGTCGGATACGCAGTATTTT.